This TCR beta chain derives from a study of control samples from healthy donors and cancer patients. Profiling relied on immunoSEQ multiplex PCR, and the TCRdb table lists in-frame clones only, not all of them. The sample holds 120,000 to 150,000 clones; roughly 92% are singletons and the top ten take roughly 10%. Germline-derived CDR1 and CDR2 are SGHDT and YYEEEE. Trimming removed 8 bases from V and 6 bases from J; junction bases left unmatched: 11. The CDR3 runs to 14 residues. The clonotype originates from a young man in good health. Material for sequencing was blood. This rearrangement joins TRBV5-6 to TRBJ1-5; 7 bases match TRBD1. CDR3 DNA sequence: TGTGCCAGGACGACCACAAGGGGGCTTCAGCCCCAGCATTTT. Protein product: CARTTTRGLQPQHF.